This T cell receptor beta chain was sequenced during a study of CD8 T cells in ankylosing spondylitis. For this clonotype: Its antigen is currently unknown.

Study findings and constraints: Disease-linked clones had a CD8+ phenotype and relatively low frequency in peripheral blood. A TCR beta motif of fewer than 10 highly homologous variants seemed to mark ankylosing spondylitis blood.

Germline V lookup: CDR1 SGHVS, CDR2 FQNEAQ. The CDR3 spans 16 residues. Trimming took off 2 bases at V and 0 bases at J, with 11 bases between the two ends. From the 5' RACE reads, TCRdb called clonotypes with MiXCR, one entry per CDR3 protein. The table includes 500,000 to 550,000 distinct CDR3 sequences, more than 9.5% detected once. The chain uses TRBV7-8 and TRBJ2-1, with D maybe TRBD2 (5 bases). Input material: blood, either unsorted or a sorted T cell fraction (not recorded which). The origin of this receptor is a male donor with ankylosing spondylitis. The CDR3 loop reads CASSLRTRSSYNEQFF. DNA for the CDR3: TGTGCCAGCAGCTTAAGGACTCGATCCTCCTACAATGAGCAGTTCTTC.